This is a list of T cell receptor beta chains from one sample in a study of T-cell reconstitution after alpha-beta-depleted transplantation in children. One entry per CDR3 protein results from TCRdb running MiXCR on the PCR reads. The sample has 240,000 or so distinct CDR3 sequences; 12% are singletons. Sequenced here: PBMCs from the stem cell graft donor, sampled from the stem cell graft. Every receptor here comes from a human donor who donated a stem cell graft to a child with acute lymphoblastic leukemia. The CDR3 runs from the conserved cysteine through the conserved F or W. The D gene is left open where the match is weak. Clone size is stated in some rows and not others, as once, few, many or a class when expanded.

j_call v_call d_call clone_size cdr3_aa cdr3_nt
TRBJ1-2 TRBV28 NA NA CASSFGQMNYGYTF TGTGCCAGCAGTTTTGGGCAGATGAACTATGGCTACACCTTC
TRBJ2-2 TRBV7-9 TRBD1 many CASSLITGAHNTGELFF TGTGCCAGCAGCTTAATCACAGGGGCGCACAACACCGGGGAGCTGTTTTTT
TRBJ2-1 TRBV18 NA NA CASSANTPYDNEQFF TGTGCCAGCTCGGCCAATACCCCTTACGACAATGAGCAGTTCTTC
TRBJ2-5 TRBV5-4 NA NA CATAGALGTQYF TGTGCCACGGCCGGGGCCCTAGGGACCCAGTACTTC
TRBJ2-1 TRBV5-4 NA NA CASRAYNEQFF TGTGCCAGTCGGGCCTACAATGAGCAGTTCTTC
TRBJ2-2 TRBV12-3/TRBV12-4 TRBD1 NA CASSKGQAGTGELFF TGTGCCAGCAGTAAGGGACAGGCGGGCACCGGGGAGCTGTTTTTT
TRBJ1-1 TRBV7-2 NA NA CASSLDAVWVSEAFF TGTGCCAGCAGCTTAGATGCGGTATGGGTTTCTGAAGCTTTCTTT
TRBJ1-3 TRBV28 TRBD1 many CASSSGQGYGNTIYF TGTGCCAGCAGTTCGGGACAGGGATACGGAAACACCATATATTTT
TRBJ2-7 TRBV9 NA many CASSRRGGPPPYEQYF TGTGCCAGCAGCAGAAGAGGTGGGCCCCCCCCCTACGAGCAGTACTTC
TRBJ2-3 TRBV28 TRBD2 few CASSQTSGHTDTQYF TGTGCCAGCAGTCAGACTAGCGGGCACACAGATACGCAGTATTTT
TRBJ2-3 TRBV3-1 NA many CASSQRDTSTDTQYF TGTGCCAGCAGCCAAAGGGACACAAGCACAGATACGCAGTATTTT
TRBJ2-1 TRBV10-2 NA NA CASSTGTSYNEQFF TGCGCCAGCAGTACCGGGACCTCCTACAATGAGCAGTTCTTC
TRBJ2-2 TRBV6-5 NA many CASSYRPGELFF TGTGCCAGCAGTTACCGGCCCGGGGAGCTGTTTTTT
TRBJ2-1 TRBV30 NA NA CAWSAVNEQFF TGTGCCTGGAGTGCCGTCAATGAGCAGTTCTTC
TRBJ1-6 TRBV5-1 NA many CASSLRTDNSPLHF TGCGCCAGCAGCTTGAGGACGGATAATTCACCCCTCCACTTT
TRBJ2-1 TRBV20-1 NA many CSAREGNEQFF TGCAGTGCTAGAGAGGGTAATGAGCAGTTCTTC
TRBJ2-7 TRBV5-1 NA many CASSLKEPSYEQYF TGCGCCAGCAGCTTAAAGGAGCCTTCCTACGAGCAGTACTTC
TRBJ1-2 TRBV29-1 TRBD1 many CSAPGQGIGGYTF TGCAGCGCTCCGGGACAGGGGATTGGCGGCTACACCTTC
TRBJ2-1 TRBV12-5 NA NA CASDDFPPNEQFF TGTGCTAGTGATGACTTTCCGCCAAATGAGCAGTTCTTC
TRBJ1-5 TRBV20-1 NA many CSAPGANQPQHF TGCAGTGCTCCAGGGGCCAATCAGCCCCAGCATTTT
TRBJ2-7 TRBV15 NA many CATSSTGYEQYF TGTGCCACCAGCAGTACAGGCTACGAGCAGTACTTC
TRBJ1-1 TRBV3-1 NA many CASSTSADRNTEAFF TGTGCCAGCAGTACTTCTGCAGACAGGAACACTGAAGCTTTCTTT
TRBJ2-7 TRBV6-1 NA many CASSEEGESGSQQYF TGTGCCAGCAGTGAAGAGGGGGAGTCCGGTTCTCAGCAGTACTTC
TRBJ2-7 TRBV13 NA many CASSFADSTYEQYF TGTGCCAGCAGCTTCGCAGACAGTACCTACGAGCAGTACTTC
TRBJ2-5 TRBV2 NA many CASSELRRETQYF TGTGCCAGCAGTGAACTCCGTCGCGAGACCCAGTACTTC
TRBJ2-1 TRBV9 TRBD2 many CASSDSLAGGVNEQFF TGTGCCAGCAGCGACTCCCTAGCGGGAGGGGTAAATGAGCAGTTCTTC
TRBJ2-1 TRBV30 NA NA CAWRRGGSYNEQFF TGTGCCTGGAGGAGGGGGGGTTCCTACAATGAGCAGTTCTTC
TRBJ1-6 TRBV20-1 TRBD1 many CSARGTGGNSPLHF TGCAGTGCTAGAGGGACAGGGGGGAATTCACCCCTCCACTTT
TRBJ2-3 TRBV20-1 NA many CSGRGATDTQYF TGCAGCGGTCGCGGAGCTACAGATACGCAGTATTTT
TRBJ2-3 TRBV10-3 NA many CATSTRRGTDTQYF TGTGCCACCTCGACCCGACGAGGGACAGATACGCAGTATTTT
TRBJ2-5 TRBV7-9 TRBD1 many CASSSTGQGAGETQYF TGTGCCAGCAGCTCCACGGGACAGGGGGCTGGAGAGACCCAGTACTTC
TRBJ2-3 TRBV7-3 NA many CASSLRTSTDTQYF TGTGCCAGCAGCTTACGAACTAGCACAGATACGCAGTATTTT
TRBJ2-3 TRBV11-2 TRBD2 many CASSSTSGRAGDTQYF TGTGCCAGCAGCTCGACTAGCGGGAGGGCCGGGGATACGCAGTATTTT
TRBJ2-7 TRBV5-5 NA many CASSRSTGSYEQYF TGTGCCAGCAGCCGCTCGACCGGCTCCTACGAGCAGTACTTC
TRBJ1-2 TRBV7-2 NA many CASSLMDGTSGYTF TGTGCCAGCAGCTTAATGGACGGTACTTCCGGCTACACCTTC
TRBJ2-2 TRBV5-1 TRBD1 NA CASSLNGQADNTGELFF TGCGCCAGCAGCTTGAACGGACAGGCTGATAACACCGGGGAGCTGTTTTTT
TRBJ2-1 TRBV4-2 NA many CASSEALAGNEQFF TGTGCCAGCAGCGAGGCACTAGCTGGGAATGAGCAGTTCTTC
TRBJ2-7 TRBV20-1 NA NA CSARPGHRTEQYF TGCAGTGCTAGACCGGGACACCGTACCGAGCAGTACTTC
TRBJ1-1 TRBV2 NA NA CASSEEGGTEAFF TGTGCCAGCAGTGAAGAAGGGGGCACTGAAGCTTTCTTT
TRBJ2-3 TRBV6-4 NA many CASSRGEMSDTQYF TGTGCCAGCAGTCGCGGGGAAATGTCAGATACGCAGTATTTT